This TCR beta chain was obtained from a study of cytomegalovirus exposure and HLA in healthy donors. PCR employed 60 Vbeta and 13 Jbeta primers. Sequencing was performed with immunoSEQ multiplex PCR; in TCRdb, only in-frame clones are kept and a portion is missing. In total, the table holds 90,000 to 130,000 clones. Germline CDR1 MDHEN, CDR2 SYDVKM. The ends lost 6 bases at V and 4 bases at J; junction bases unmatched: 5. This CDR3 is 13 amino acids long. The study's findings and limits: TCR beta V- and J-gene trimming was later associated with a missense DCLRE1C variant. Associated with cytomegalovirus, according to the listing, were 170 or so TCR beta chains.

As regards this clone: What it binds is unknown. The same CDR3 is also encoded by other DNA sequences in this sample.

The chain employs TRBV28 and TRBJ1-2, with 7 nucleotides matching TRBD1. The material sequenced was PBMCs. The TCR sequence derives from a man aged 35 to 55 in good health and CMV-seropositive. The CDR3 loop reads CASSPQGSYGYTF. CDR3 in DNA: TGTGCCAGCAGCCCACAGGGGAGCTATGGCTACACCTTC.